The 2 T cell receptor beta chains below come from one sample, sequenced in a study of CD8 T cells in ankylosing spondylitis. TCRdb fed the 5' RACE reads into MiXCR, producing one record per CDR3 protein. The sample has more than 150,000 distinct CDR3 sequences, about 20% seen once. Sequencing input: blood, either unsorted or a sorted T cell fraction (not recorded which). The source of these receptors is a male donor aged 5 to 29 with ankylosing spondylitis or in good health (not recorded which).

This clonotype showed up many times. V is TRBV19 and J is TRBJ1-2, with 7 bases matching TRBD1. The CDR3 totals 12 residues. V lost 10 bases, J lost 4 bases, and 6 bases stayed unmatched. Per germline, CDR1 LNHDA and CDR2 SQIVND (reference sequence). The CDR3 DNA follows: TGTGCCACCCAGGGGGTGGTCTATGGCTACACCTTC. Its protein is CATQGVVYGYTF.

The J gene is TRBJ2-5, the V gene TRBV7-9; 11 bases are a match to TRBD1. CDR3 length equals 15 residues. Losses at the gene ends were 4 bases for V and 4 bases for J; bases not matched to a gene: 5. Germline CDR1 SEHNR, CDR2 FQNEAQ (reference sequence). The CDR3 spells CASSSRDRGIETQYF. CDR3 nucleotide sequence: TGTGCCAGCAGCTCCCGGGACAGGGGGATAGAGACCCAGTACTTC. The full variable domain, completed using reference TRBV7-9 and TRBJ2-5, is DTGVSQNPRHKITKRGQNVTFRCDPISEHNRLYWYRQTLGQGPEFLTYFQNEAQLEKSRLLSDRFSAERPKGSFSTLEIQRTEQGDSAMYLCASSSRDRGIETQYFGPGTRLLVL.